A single sample is the source of the 6 T cell receptor beta chains below, sequenced in a study of blood T cell repertoires in COVID-19. Assay: immunoSEQ multiplex PCR; the TCRdb copy retains only in-frame clones and omits some. The repertoire holds under 300,000 clones, with about nine tenths as singletons. Sequenced: peripheral blood. The receptors stem from a man in his fifties with acute or convalescent COVID-19.

The rearrangement uses TRBV9 and TRBJ2-5; tentative D call: TRBD2 (6 bases). Trimming removed 2 bases at V and 0 bases at J, with 17 bases between. CDR1 and CDR2 (germline): SGDLS, YYNGEE. The CDR3 spans 17 residues. The CDR3 DNA reads TGTGCCAGCAGCGTGGGGCGGGGTGCGGCCTACCAAGAGACCCAGTACTTC. Amino acids: CASSVGRGAAYQETQYF.

This rearrangement joins TRBV12-5 to TRBJ2-7; no definite D call. Trimming cost V 1 base and J 4 bases, with 5 bases left between them. The CDR3 totals 12 residues. Per germline, CDR1 LGHNT and CDR2 FRNRAP. The DNA of the CDR3 is TGTGCTAGTGGTTTGGGCTATTACGAGCAGTACTTC. It translates to CASGLGYYEQYF.

The CDR3 sequence: CASSVRTGENPGELFF. DNA for the CDR3: TGTGCCAGCAGCGTACGGACAGGGGAAAACCCCGGGGAGCTGTTTTTT. This chain uses TRBV9 with TRBJ2-2, with TRBD1 matching over 9 bases. The germline V gene encodes CDR1 SGDLS and CDR2 YYNGEE. The CDR3 length is 16 residues. V lost 1 base and J lost 6; bases outside the gene matches: 7. Based on the CDR3 plus reference TRBV9 and TRBJ2-2, the full variable domain is DSGVTQTPKHLITATGQRVTLRCSPRSGDLSVYWYQQSLDQGLQFLIQYYNGEERAKGNILERFSAQQFPDLHSELNLSSLELGDSALYFCASSVRTGENPGELFFGEGSRLTVL.

The rearrangement uses TRBV5-1 and TRBJ2-1; tentatively, D is TRBD1 (6 bases). The CDR3 is made up of 13 amino acids. Germline values: CDR1 SGHRS, CDR2 YFSETQ. The germline V and J ends were trimmed by 3 bases and 10 bases, with 14 bases remaining between them. In nucleotides, the CDR3 is TGCGCCAGCAGCTCGCTACCCGGGACAGAGCAGTTCTTC. Protein product: CASSSLPGTEQFF.

This chain's CDR3 is CASSGRVSGANVLTF. In DNA, the CDR3 is TGTGCCAGCAGCGGCAGGGTCTCTGGGGCCAACGTCCTGACTTTC. V is TRBV11-2 and J is TRBJ2-6; D might be TRBD1 (5 bases). V was cut by 5 bases and J by 0 bases, with 8 bases left in between. Germline V gene data show CDR1 as SGHAT and CDR2 as FQNNGV. This CDR3 is 15 amino acids long.

The chain joins TRBV19 to TRBJ2-2; weak D call: TRBD1 (6 bases). Per germline, CDR1 LNHDA and CDR2 SQIVND (reference sequence). The CDR3 spans 15 residues. Trimming shortened V by 7 bases and J by 0 bases, and 12 bases separated the two germline ends. Here the CDR3 reads CASTKTGANTGELFF. Written as DNA, the CDR3 is TGTGCCAGTACTAAGACAGGAGCGAACACCGGGGAGCTGTTTTTT.